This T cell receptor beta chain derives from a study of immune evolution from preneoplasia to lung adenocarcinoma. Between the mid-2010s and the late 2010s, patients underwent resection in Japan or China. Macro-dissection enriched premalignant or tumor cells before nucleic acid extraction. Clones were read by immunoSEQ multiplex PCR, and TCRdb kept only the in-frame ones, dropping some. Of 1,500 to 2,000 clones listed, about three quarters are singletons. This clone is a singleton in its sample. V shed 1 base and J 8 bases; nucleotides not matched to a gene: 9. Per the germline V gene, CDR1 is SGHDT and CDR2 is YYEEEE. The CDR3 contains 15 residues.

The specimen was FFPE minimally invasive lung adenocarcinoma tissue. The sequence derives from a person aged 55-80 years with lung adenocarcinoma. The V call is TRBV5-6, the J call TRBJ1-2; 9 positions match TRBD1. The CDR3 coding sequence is TGTGCCAGCAGCTTGCAGTATGGGACAGGGAGCGGCTACACCTTC. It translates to CASSLQYGTGSGYTF.